This T cell receptor beta chain emerged from a study of cytomegalovirus exposure and HLA in healthy donors. Overall study context: Genetic ancestry analysis placed approximately 78% of the 398 donors that were genotyped in the Caucasian-associated cluster. Study results and limitations: In a later analysis, a missense DCLRE1C variant was linked to TCR beta V- and J-gene trimming.

Comment on this clone: The antigen is undetermined.

Germline CDR1 SQVTM, CDR2 ANQGSEA. V lost 1 base to trimming and J lost 3 bases; unmatched junction nucleotides: 5. The CDR3 is 15 amino acids. A multiplex PCR was run with 60 Vbeta primers and 13 Jbeta primers. Assay: immunoSEQ multiplex PCR; the TCRdb copy retains only in-frame clones and omits some. Here the sample spans roughly 130,000 clones, about 61% being singletons. This clonotype was obtained from a male donor in good health and CMV-seronegative. Sequenced material: PBMCs. The gene calls are TRBV29-1 and TRBJ2-7; TRBD1 matches 11 bases. CDR3 DNA sequence: TGCAGCGTTGAAGCTTGGACAGGGGGCATCTACGAGCAGTACTTC. Residues: CSVEAWTGGIYEQYF.